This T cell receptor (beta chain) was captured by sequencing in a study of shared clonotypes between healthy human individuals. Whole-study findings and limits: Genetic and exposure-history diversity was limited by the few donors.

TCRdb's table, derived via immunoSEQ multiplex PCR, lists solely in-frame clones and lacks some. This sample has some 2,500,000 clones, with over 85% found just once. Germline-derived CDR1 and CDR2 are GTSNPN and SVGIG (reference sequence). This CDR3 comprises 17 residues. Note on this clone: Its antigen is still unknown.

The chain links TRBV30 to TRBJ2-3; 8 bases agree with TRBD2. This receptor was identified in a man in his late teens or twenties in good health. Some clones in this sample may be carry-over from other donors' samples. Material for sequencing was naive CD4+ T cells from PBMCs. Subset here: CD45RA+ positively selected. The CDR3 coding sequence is TGTGCATATGGAGGGGTAGCGGGATTAACTAGCACAGATACGCAGTATTTT. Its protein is CAYGGVAGLTSTDTQYF.